The entry below gives a single TCR beta chain sequence along with its context. TCRdb independently ran MiXCR on the RT-PCR reads; one entry per CDR3 protein. The data contain hundreds of thousands of distinct CDR3 sequences, 11% to 15% of them singletons. Germline V CDR1 and CDR2: LGHNA, YNFKEQ. This CDR3 has 16 residues. The ends lost 3 bases at V and 0 bases at J; junction bases unmatched: 2. The J gene is TRBJ1-4, the V gene TRBV4-2; TRBD1 matches 9 bases. The sequence was obtained from a female donor in good health, serving as a healthy control. Sample: memory CD4+ T cells from blood. The CDR3 DNA is TGTGCCAGCAGCCAGGGACAGGGTTCAACTAATGAAAAACTGTTTTTT. Amino acid sequence: CASSQGQGSTNEKLFF.